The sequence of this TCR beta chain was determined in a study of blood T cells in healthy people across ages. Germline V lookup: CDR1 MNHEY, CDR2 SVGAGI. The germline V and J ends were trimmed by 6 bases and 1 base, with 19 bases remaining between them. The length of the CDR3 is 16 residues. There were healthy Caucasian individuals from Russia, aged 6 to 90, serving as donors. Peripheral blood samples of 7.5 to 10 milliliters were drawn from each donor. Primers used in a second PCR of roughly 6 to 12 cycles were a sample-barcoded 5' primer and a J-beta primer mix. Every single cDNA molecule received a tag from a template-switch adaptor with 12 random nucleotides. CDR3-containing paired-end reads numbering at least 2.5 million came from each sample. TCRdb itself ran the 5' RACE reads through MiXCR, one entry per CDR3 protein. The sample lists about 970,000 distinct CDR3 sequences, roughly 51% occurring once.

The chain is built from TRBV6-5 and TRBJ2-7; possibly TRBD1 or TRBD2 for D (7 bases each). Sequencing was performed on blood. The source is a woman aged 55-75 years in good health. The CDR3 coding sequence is TGTGCCAGCAGCCGACCCAGGGGGGGCGCGTCCTACGAGCAGTACTTC. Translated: CASSRPRGGASYEQYF.